The next 5 T cell receptor beta chains were all read from a single sample in a study of blood T cell repertoires in COVID-19. Here immunoSEQ multiplex PCR was the method, and the copy in TCRdb shows in-frame clones only, minus some. Of 150,000 to 200,000 clones listed, around 82% are singletons. The sample consisted of peripheral blood. The receptors shown here come from a man in his 60s with active or convalescent COVID-19.

V is TRBV4-2 and J is TRBJ1-3; D perhaps matches TRBD1 (5 bases). The CDR3 runs to 14 residues. CDR1 and CDR2 (germline): LGHNA, YNFKEQ. Trimming removed 5 bases at V and 4 bases at J, with 12 bases between. The CDR3 spells CASSVGGSGNTIYF. In DNA form, the CDR3 reads TGTGCCAGCAGCGTTGGGGGGTCCGGAAACACCATATATTTT.

The CDR3 region is CASGPLDRGNYGYTF. CDR3 sequence (DNA): TGTGCCAGCGGACCCCTGGACAGGGGAAACTATGGCTACACCTTC. The chain carries TRBV6-5 and TRBJ1-2; 9 bases line up with TRBD1. CDR1 is MNHEY, CDR2 SVGAGI, per germline. The V gene end was trimmed by 8 bases and the J gene end by 2 bases; junction bases not matched to a gene: 9. The CDR3 loop spans 15 amino acids.

With regard to this clone: Relative to the germline gene, one junction end is altered; a read error may explain this. This chain joins TRBV4-2 and TRBJ2-1, with 7 nucleotides matching TRBD2. The germline V gene encodes CDR1 LGHNA and CDR2 YNFKEQ. The CDR3 consists of 17 residues. CDR3 nucleotides: TGTGCCAGCAGCCAAGATGGCGGGACCAGCTCCGCGGGGGATCCGCTCTTC. It is translated as CASSQDGGTSSAGDPLF.

This chain joins TRBV5-1 and TRBJ2-5, with 7 bases lining up with TRBD1. V dropped 3 bases and J dropped 9; count of bases not matched to a gene: 8. The CDR3 has 13 amino acids. The germline CDR1 and CDR2 sequences are SGHRS and YFSETQ. CDR3 region: CASSSVIQGSQYF. For the CDR3, the DNA is TGCGCCAGCAGCTCCGTGATACAGGGGTCCCAGTACTTC. The full variable domain, rest sourced from reference TRBV5-1 and TRBJ2-5, is KAGVTQTPRYLIKTRGQQVTLSCSPISGHRSVSWYQQTPGQGLQFLFEYFSETQRNKGNFPGRFSGRQFSNSRSEMNVSTLELGDSALYLCASSSVIQGSQYFGPGTRLLVL.

The rearrangement uses TRBV7-2 and TRBJ2-5, with D uncertain. This CDR3 has 14 residues. Trimming shortened V by 1 base and J by 1 base, and 7 bases separated the two germline ends. The germline CDR1 and CDR2 sequences are SGHTA and FQGNSA. Here the CDR3 reads CASSLVSFQETQYF. CDR3 sequence (DNA): TGTGCCAGCAGCTTAGTTAGCTTCCAAGAGACCCAGTACTTC.